This TCR beta chain came from a study of control samples from healthy donors and cancer patients. Here immunoSEQ multiplex PCR was the method, and the copy in TCRdb shows in-frame clones only, minus some. The sample records tens of thousands of clones, 91% being singletons. The length of the CDR3 is 16 residues. Trimming stripped 0 bases from V and 3 bases from J, with 11 bases between. The germline V gene encodes CDR1 LGHNA and CDR2 YSLEER. This clone appeared once. The sequenced sample consisted of PBMCs. The chain links TRBV4-3 to TRBJ1-4; D possibly corresponds to TRBD1 (5 bases). This TCR derives from a man aged 50 to 60 with lung cancer. The CDR3 sequence: CASSQDGAVPNEKLFF. CDR3 coding DNA: TGCGCCAGCAGCCAAGACGGGGCAGTACCTAATGAAAAACTGTTTTTT.